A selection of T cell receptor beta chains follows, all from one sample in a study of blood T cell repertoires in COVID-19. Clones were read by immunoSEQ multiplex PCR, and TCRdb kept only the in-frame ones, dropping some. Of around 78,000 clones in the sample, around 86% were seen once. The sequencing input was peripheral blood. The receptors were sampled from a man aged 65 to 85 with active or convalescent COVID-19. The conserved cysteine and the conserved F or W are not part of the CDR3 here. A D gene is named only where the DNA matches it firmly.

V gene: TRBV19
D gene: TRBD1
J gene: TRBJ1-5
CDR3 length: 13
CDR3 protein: ASSEGQAPNQPQH

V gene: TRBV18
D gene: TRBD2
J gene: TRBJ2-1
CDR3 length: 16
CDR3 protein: ASSPGTSGSGAYNEQF

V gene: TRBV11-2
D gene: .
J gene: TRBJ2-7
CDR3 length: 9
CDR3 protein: ASSQAYEQY

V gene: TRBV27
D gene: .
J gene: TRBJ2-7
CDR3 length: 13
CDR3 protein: ASSFSGEESYEQY

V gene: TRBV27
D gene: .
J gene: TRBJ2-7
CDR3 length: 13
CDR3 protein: ASRPPGTFAYEQY

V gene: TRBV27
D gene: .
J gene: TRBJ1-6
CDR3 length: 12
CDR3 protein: ASPRGVGSSPLH

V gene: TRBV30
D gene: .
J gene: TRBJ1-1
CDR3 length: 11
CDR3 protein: AWSADLNTEAF

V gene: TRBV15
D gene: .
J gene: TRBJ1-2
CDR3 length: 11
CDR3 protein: ATSKDRNYGYT

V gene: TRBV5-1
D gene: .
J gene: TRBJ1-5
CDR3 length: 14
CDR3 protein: ASSLVSGKHNQPQH

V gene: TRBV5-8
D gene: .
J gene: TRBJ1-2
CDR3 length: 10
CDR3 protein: ASSLDLSGYT

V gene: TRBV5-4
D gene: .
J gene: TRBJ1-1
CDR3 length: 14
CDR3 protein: ASSSGADRLNTEAF

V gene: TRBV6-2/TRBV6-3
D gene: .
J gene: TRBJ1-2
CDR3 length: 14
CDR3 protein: ASSYSPPTGSHGYT

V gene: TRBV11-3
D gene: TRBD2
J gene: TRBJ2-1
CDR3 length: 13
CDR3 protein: ASSSSGRGDNEQF

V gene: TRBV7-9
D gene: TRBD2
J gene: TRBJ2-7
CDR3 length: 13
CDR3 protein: ASSLGLAGPYEQY

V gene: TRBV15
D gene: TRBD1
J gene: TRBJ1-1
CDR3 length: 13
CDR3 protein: ATSRARGLGTEAF

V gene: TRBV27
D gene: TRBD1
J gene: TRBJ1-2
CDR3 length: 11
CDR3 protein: ASRGPGGYGYT

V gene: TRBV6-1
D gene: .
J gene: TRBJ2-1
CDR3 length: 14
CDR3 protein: ASSEIPLSSYNEQF

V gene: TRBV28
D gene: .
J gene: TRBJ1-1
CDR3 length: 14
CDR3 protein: ASSLGQSSMNTEAF

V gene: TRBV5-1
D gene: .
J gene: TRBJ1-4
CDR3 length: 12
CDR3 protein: ASSFAGLNEKLF

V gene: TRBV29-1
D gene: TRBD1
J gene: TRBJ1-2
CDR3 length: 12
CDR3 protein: SATPGTGNYGYT

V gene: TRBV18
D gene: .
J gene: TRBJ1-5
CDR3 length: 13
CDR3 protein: ASSPRRASNQPQH

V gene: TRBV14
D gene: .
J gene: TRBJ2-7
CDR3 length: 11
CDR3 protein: ASSRGQINEQY

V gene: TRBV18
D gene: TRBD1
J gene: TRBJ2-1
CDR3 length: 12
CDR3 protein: ASSLGRGLNEQF

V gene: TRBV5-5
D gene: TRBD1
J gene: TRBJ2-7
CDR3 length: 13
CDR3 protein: ASRIETGSFYEQY

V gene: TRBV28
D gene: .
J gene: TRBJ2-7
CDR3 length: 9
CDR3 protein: ASSLQGNKY

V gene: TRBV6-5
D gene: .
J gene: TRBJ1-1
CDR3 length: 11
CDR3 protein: ASSYSGYTEAF

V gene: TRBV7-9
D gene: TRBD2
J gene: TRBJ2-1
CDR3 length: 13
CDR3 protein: ASSARGPGGSEQF

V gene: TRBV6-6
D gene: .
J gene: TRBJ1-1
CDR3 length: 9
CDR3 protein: ASGVSTEAF

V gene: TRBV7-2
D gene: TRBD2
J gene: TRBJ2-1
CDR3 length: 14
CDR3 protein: ASSHGTSGAYNEQF

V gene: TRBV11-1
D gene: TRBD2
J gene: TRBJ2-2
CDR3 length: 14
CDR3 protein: ASSRLAGIGTGELF

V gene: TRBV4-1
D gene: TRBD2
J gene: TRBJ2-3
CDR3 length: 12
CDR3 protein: ASSQVGAGGLGY

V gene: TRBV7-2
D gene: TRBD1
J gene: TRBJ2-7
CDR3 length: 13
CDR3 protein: ASSRDRGFAYEQY

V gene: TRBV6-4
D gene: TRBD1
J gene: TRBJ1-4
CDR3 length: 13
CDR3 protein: ASSPGQGPGEKLF

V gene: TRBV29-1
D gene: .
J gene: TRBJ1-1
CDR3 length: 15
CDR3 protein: SVDGIWQGSRNTEAF

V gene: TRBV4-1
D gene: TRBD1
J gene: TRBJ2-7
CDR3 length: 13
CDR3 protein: ASSLHRDSSYEQY

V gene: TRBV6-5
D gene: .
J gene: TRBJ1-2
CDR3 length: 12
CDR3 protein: ASSYQGTNYGYT

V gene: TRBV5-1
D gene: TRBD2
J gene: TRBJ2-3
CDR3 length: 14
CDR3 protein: ASSFRFSGGTDTQY

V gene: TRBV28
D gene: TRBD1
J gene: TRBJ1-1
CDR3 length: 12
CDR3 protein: ASTSRGRDTEAF

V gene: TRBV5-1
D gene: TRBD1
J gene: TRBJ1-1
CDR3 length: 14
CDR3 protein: ASSSGQGRIGTEAF

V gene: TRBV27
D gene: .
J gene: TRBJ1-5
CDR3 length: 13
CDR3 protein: ASSFLQGGNQPQH

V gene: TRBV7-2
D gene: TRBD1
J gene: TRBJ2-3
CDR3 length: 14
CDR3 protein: ASSPHRQGASDTQY

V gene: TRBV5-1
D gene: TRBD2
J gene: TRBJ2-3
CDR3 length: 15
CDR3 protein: ASSLPSGRAGTDTQY

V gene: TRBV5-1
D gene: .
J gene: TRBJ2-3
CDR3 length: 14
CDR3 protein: ASTPGGTQGTDTQY

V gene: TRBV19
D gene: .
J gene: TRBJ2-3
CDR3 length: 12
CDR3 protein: ASSTRIITDTQY

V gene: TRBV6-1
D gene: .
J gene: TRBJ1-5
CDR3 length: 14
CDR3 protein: ASSETTGSSNQPQH

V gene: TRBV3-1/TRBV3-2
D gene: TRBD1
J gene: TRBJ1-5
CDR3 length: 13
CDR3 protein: ASSQDQGDLQPQH

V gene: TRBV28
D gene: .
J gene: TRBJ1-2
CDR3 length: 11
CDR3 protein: ASSLNFNYGYT

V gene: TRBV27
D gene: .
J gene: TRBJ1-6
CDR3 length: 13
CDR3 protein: ASRSPDGKISPLH

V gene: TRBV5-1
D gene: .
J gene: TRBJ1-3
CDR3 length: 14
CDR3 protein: ASSLSGRFSGNTIY

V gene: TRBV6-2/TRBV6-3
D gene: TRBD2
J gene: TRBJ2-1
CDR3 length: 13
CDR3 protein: ASSQTSGGLNEQF

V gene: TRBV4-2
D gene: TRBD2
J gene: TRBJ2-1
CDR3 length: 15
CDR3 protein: ASSQAVGPSGSDEQF

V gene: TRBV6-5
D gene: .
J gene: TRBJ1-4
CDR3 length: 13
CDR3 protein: ASREQGSGNEKLF